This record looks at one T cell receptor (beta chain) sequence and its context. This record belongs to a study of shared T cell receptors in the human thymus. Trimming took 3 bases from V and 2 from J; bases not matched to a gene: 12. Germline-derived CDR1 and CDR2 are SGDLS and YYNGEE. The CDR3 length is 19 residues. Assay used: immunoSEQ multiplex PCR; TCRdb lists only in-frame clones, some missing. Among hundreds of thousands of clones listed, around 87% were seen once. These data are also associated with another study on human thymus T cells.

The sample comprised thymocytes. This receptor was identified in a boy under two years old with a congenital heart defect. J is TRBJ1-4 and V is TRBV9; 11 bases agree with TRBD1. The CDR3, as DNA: TGTGCCAGCAGCGGCTCCGGGACAGGGGGTCCGGGGACTAATGAAAAACTGTTTTTT. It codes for CASSGSGTGGPGTNEKLFF.